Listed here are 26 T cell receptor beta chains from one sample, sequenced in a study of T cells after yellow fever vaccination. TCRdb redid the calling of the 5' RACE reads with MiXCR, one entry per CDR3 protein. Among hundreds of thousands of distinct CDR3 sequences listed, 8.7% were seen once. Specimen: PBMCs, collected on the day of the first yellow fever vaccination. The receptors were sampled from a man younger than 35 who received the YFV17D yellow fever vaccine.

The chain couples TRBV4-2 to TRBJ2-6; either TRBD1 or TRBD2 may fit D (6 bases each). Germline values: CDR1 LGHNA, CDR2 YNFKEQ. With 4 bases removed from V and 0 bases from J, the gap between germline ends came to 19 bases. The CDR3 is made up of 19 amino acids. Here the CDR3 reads CASSPRRGDGRSGANVLTF. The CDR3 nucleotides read TGTGCCAGCAGCCCTAGAAGGGGGGACGGGCGCTCTGGGGCCAACGTCCTGACTTTC.

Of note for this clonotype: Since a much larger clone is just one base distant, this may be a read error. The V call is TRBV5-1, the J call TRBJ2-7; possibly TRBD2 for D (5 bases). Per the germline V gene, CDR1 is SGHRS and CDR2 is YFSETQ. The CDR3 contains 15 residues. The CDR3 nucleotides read TGCGCCTGCAGCTTGGGTGACTACTTCTCCTACGAGCAGTACTTC. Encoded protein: CACSLGDYFSYEQYF.

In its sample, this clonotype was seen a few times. DNA for the CDR3: TGTGCCAGCAGCTCGCCACTAGCGGGGGGAGAGACCCAGTACTTC. Translating it yields CASSSPLAGGETQYF. The chain recombines TRBV7-2 with TRBJ2-5; 12 nucleotides line up with TRBD2. V gave up 4 bases and J gave up 4 bases; unmatched junction bases: 4. The CDR3 contains 15 residues. Germline CDR1 SGHTA, CDR2 FQGNSA. Together with reference TRBV7-2 and TRBJ2-5, the CDR3 gives the full variable domain: GAGVSQSPSNKVTEKGKDVELRCDPISGHTALYWYRQSLGQGLEFLIYFQGNSAPDKSGLPSDRFSAERTGGSVSTLTIQRTQQEDSAVYLCASSSPLAGGETQYFGPGTRLLVL.

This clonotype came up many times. The CDR3 region has the DNA TGTGCCAGCAGTTACTTAGGGGGCTACGAGCAGTACTTC. This sequence encodes CASSYLGGYEQYF. The chain is built from TRBV6-5 and TRBJ2-7; tentative D call: TRBD1 (6 bases). Germline assignment: CDR1 MNHEY and CDR2 SVGAGI. V lost 1 base and J 3 bases, leaving 7 bases between the germline ends. The CDR3 runs 13 residues.

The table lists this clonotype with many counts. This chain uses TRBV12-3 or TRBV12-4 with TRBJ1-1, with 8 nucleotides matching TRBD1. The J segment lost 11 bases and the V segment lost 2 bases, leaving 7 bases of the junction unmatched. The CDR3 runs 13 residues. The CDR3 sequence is CASSLYQGAWAFF. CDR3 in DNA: TGTGCCAGCAGTTTATATCAGGGGGCTTGGGCTTTCTTT.

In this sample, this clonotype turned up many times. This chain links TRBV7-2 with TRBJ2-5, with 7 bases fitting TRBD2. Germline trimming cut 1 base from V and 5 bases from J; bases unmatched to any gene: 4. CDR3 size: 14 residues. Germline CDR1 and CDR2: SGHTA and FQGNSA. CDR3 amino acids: CASSLVGGSETQYF. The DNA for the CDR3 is TGTGCCAGCAGCTTAGTCGGGGGGTCCGAGACCCAGTACTTC.

The CDR3 bases are TGTGCCAGCAGCTCGAGACAGGGCTGGGGCTATGAAAAACTGTTTTTT. Translating gives CASSSRQGWGYEKLFF. The chain links TRBV11-2 to TRBJ1-4; TRBD1 agrees at 7 bases. The germline CDR1 and CDR2 sequences are SGHAT and FQNNGV. V lost 4 bases to trimming and J lost 6 bases; unmatched junction nucleotides: 11. The CDR3 spans 16 residues.

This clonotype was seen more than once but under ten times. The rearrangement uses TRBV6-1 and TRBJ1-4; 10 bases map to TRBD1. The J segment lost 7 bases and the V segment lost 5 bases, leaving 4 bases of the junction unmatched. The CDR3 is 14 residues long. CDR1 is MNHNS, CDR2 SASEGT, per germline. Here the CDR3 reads CASSPGQGFEKLFF. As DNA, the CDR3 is TGTGCCAGCAGTCCGGGACAGGGGTTTGAAAAACTGTTTTTT.

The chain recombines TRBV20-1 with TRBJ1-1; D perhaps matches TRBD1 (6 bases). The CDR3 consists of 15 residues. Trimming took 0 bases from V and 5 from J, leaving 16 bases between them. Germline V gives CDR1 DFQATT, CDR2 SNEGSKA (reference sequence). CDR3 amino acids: CSAREGGARGTEAFF. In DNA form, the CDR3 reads TGCAGTGCTAGAGAAGGGGGGGCGCGTGGAACTGAAGCTTTCTTT.

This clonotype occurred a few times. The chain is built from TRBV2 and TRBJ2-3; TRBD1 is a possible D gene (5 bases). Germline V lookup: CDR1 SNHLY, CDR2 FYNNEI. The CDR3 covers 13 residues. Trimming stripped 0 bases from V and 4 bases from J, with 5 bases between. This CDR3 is CASSEAGPDTQYF. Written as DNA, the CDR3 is TGTGCCAGCAGTGAAGCGGGGCCAGATACGCAGTATTTT.

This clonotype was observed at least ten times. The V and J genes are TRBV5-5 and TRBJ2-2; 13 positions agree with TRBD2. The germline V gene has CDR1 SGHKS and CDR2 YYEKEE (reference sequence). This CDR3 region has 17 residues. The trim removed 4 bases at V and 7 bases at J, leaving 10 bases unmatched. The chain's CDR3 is CASSRTSGGSAYGELFF. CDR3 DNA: TGTGCCAGCAGCCGGACTAGCGGGGGCTCCGCGTACGGGGAGCTGTTTTTT.

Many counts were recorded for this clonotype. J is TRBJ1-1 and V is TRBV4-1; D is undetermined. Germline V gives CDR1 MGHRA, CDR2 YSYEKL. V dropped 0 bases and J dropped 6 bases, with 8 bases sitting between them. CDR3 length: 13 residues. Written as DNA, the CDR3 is TGCGCCAGCAGCCAAGATCCCCAGGCTGAAGCTTTCTTT. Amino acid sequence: CASSQDPQAEAFF.

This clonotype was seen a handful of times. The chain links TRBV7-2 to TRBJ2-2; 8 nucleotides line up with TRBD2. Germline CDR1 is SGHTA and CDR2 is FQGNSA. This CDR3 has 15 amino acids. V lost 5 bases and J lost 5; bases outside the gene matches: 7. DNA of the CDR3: TGTGCCAGCAGCCCGGGGGGGGCGCTAACCGGGGAGCTGTTTTTT. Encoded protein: CASSPGGALTGELFF.

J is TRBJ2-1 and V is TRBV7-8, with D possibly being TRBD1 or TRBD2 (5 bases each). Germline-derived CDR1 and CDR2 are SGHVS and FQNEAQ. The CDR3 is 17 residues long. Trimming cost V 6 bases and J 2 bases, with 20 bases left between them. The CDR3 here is CASRPLRGARTYNEQFF. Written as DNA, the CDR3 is TGTGCCAGCAGGCCATTGAGGGGCGCAAGAACCTACAATGAGCAGTTCTTC.

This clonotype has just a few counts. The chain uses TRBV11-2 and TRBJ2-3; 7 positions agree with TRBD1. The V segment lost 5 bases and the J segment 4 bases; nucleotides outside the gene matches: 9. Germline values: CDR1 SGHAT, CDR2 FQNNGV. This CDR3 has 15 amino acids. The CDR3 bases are TGTGCCAGCAGCCCCCGGGACAGAGAATCAGATACGCAGTATTTT. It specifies CASSPRDRESDTQYF.

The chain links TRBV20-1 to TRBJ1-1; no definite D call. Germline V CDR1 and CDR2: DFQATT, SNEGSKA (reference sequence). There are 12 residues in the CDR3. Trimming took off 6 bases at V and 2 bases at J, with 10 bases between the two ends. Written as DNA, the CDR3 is TGCAGTGCCCGTGACCACAACACTGAAGCTTTCTTT. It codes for CSARDHNTEAFF.

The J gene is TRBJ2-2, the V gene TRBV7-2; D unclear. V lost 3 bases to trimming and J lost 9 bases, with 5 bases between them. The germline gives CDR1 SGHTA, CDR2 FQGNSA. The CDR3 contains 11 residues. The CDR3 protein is CASSFRWELFF. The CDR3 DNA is TGTGCCAGCAGCTTTCGGTGGGAGCTGTTTTTT.

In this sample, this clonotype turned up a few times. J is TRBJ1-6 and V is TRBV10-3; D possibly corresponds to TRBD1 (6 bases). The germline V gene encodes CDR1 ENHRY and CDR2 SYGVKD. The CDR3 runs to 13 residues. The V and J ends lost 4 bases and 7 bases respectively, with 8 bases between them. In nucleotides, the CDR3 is TGTGCCATCAGTGGGCAGGGGAATTCACCCCTCCACTTT. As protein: CAISGQGNSPLHF.

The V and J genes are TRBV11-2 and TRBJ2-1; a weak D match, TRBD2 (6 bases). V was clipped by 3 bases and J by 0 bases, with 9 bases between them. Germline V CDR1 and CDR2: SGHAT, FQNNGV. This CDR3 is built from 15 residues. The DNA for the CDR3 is TGTGCCAGCAGCTTCCTAGCGCCCTCCTACAATGAGCAGTTCTTC. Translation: CASSFLAPSYNEQFF.

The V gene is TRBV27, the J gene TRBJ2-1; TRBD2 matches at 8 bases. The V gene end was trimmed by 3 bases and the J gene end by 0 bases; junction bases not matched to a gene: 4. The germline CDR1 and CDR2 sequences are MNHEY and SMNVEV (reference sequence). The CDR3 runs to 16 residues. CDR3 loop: CASSFRAGGSYNEQFF. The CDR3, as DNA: TGTGCCAGCAGTTTCCGTGCGGGGGGCTCCTACAATGAGCAGTTCTTC.

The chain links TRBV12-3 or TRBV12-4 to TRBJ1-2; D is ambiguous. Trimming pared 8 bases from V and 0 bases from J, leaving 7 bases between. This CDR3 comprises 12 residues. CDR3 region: CASVNSNYGYTF. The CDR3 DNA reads TGTGCCAGCGTGAACTCTAACTATGGCTACACCTTC.

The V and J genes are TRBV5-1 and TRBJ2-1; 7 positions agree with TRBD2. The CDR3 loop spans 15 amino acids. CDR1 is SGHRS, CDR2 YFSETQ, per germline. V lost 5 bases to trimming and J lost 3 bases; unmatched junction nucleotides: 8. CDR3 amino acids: CASRGASGHYNEQFF. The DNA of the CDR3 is TGCGCCAGCAGGGGAGCTAGCGGACACTACAATGAGCAGTTCTTC.

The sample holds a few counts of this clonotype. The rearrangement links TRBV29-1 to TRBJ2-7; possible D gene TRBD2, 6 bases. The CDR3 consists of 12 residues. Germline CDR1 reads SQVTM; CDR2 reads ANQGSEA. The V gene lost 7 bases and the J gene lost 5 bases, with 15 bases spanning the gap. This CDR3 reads CSAAWGGDEQYF. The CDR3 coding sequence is TGCAGCGCTGCATGGGGCGGGGACGAGCAGTACTTC.

The DNA of the CDR3 is TGTGCCAGCAGCTCCGGCCTACTACTTAGGGATGAGCAGTTCTTC. Translated: CASSSGLLLRDEQFF. The rearrangement uses TRBV5-6 and TRBJ2-1; D remains ambiguous. The germline V gene has CDR1 SGHDT and CDR2 YYEEEE. Trimming removed 3 bases from V and 8 bases from J, with 18 bases in between. This CDR3 is built from 15 residues.

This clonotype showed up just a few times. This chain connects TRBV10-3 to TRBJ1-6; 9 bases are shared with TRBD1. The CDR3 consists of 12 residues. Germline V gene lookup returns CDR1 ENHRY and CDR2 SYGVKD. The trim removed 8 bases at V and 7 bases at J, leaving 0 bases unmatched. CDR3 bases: TGTGCCATCGGACAGGGGAATTCACCCCTCCACTTT. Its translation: CAIGQGNSPLHF.

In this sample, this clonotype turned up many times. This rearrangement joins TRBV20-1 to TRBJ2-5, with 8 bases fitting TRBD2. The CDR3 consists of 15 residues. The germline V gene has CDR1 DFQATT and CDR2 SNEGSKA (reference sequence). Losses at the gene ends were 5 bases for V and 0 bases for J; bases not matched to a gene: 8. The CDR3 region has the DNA TGCAGTGCTTTTAGTGGCGGGGGGTACCAAGAGACCCAGTACTTC. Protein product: CSAFSGGGYQETQYF.